The entry below describes one T cell receptor beta chain. Its antigen is as yet unknown. Clones were read by immunoSEQ multiplex PCR, and TCRdb kept only the in-frame ones, dropping some. The sample carries approximately 52,000 clones, approximately 94% recorded once. This specimen belongs to a study of OX40 agonist ivuxolimab in advanced cancers. Study-level results: Average numbers of expanded clones were greater in CD8+ T cells than in CD4+.

This TCR came from an adult with an advanced solid tumor such as melanoma, head and neck, liver or kidney cancer. This specimen was CD4+ or CD8+ T cells sorted from blood, taken in a trial of the OX40 agonist ivuxolimab.

This chain's CDR3 is CASSLQGADLNEQFF. DNA of the CDR3: TGCGCCAGCAGCTTACAGGGGGCGGATTTAAATGAGCAGTTCTTC. V gene TRBV5-1 combines with J gene TRBJ2-1; 9 bases match TRBD1. The germline V gene encodes CDR1 SGHRS and CDR2 YFSETQ. The CDR3 extends over 15 amino acids. The trim removed 2 bases at V and 7 bases at J, leaving 7 bases unmatched.